This T cell receptor (beta chain) was observed in a study of T cell responses to AZD1222 COVID-19 vaccine. Study-level results: AZD1222 recipients seropositive at baseline numbered only 6 or 7. Regions 160-218 and 743-854 held dominance among vaccine-associated CD4 TCRs, which spanned spike.

This clone was picked up a small number of times. Its antigen is as yet unknown. This CDR3 comprises 16 residues. Trimming cost V 4 bases and J 4 bases, with 17 bases left between them. The germline gives CDR1 MGHRA, CDR2 YSYEKL. TCRdb keeps only in-frame clones here, not all; method: immunoSEQ multiplex PCR. The data show around 130,000 clones, about 82% seen once. The chain recombines TRBV4-1 with TRBJ1-3, with D maybe TRBD1 (5 bases). The input for sequencing was peripheral blood, taken on day 0 of AZD1222 vaccination. This sequence was found in an adult in good health. DNA for the CDR3: TGCGCCAGCAGCCCGTTCCCTCGACAGTCCGGAAACACCATATATTTT. The encoded protein is CASSPFPRQSGNTIYF.